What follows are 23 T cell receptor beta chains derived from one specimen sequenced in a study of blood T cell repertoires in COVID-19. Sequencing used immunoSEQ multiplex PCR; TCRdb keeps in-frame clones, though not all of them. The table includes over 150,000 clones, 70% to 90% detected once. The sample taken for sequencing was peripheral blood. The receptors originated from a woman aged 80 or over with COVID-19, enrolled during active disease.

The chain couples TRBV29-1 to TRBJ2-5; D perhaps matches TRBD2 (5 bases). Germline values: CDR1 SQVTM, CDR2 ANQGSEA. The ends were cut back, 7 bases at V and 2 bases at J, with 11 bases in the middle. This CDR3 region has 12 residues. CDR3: CSAGSRQETQYF. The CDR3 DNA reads TGCAGCGCGGGAAGCCGACAAGAGACCCAGTACTTC.

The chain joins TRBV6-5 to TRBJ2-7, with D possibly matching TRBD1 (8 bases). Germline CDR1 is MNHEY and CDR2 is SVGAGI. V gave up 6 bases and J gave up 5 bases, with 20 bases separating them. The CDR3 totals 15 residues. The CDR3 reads CASRAGDRNGNEQYF. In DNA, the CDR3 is TGTGCCAGCAGGGCGGGGGACAGGAATGGGAACGAGCAGTACTTC.

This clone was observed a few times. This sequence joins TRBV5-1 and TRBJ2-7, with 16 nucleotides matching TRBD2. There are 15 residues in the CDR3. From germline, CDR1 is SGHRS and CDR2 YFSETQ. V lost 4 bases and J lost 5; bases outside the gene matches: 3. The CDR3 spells CASSMGLAGGHEQYF. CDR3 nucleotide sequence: TGCGCCAGCAGCATGGGACTAGCGGGGGGGCACGAGCAGTACTTC.

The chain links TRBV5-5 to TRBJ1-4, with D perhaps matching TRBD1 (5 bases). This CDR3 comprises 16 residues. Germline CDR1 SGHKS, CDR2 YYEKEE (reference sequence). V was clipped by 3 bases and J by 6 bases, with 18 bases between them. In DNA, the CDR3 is TGTGCCAGCAGCTGGGCCCAGGGTTCTGGTGATGAAAAACTGTTTTTT. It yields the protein CASSWAQGSGDEKLFF. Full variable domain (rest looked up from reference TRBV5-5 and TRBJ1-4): DAGVTQSPTHLIKTRGQQVTLRCSPISGHKSVSWYQQVLGQGPQFIFQYYEKEERGRGNFPDRFSARQFPNYSSELNVNALLLGDSALYLCASSWAQGSGDEKLFFGSGTQLSVL.

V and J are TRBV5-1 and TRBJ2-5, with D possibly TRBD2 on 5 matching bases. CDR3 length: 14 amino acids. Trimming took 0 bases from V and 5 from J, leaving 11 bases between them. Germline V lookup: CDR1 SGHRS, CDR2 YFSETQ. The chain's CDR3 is CASSLAIGEETQYF. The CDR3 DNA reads TGCGCCAGCAGCTTGGCCATTGGGGAGGAGACCCAGTACTTC. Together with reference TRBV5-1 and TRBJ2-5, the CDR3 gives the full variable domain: KAGVTQTPRYLIKTRGQQVTLSCSPISGHRSVSWYQQTPGQGLQFLFEYFSETQRNKGNFPGRFSGRQFSNSRSEMNVSTLELGDSALYLCASSLAIGEETQYFGPGTRLLVL.

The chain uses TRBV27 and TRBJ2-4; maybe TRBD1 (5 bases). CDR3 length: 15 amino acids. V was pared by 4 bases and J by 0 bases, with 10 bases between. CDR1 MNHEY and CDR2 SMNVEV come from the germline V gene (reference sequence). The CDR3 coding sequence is TGTGCCAGCAGTTCCAGGGTCCAAGCCAAAAACATTCAGTACTTC. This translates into CASSSRVQAKNIQYF.

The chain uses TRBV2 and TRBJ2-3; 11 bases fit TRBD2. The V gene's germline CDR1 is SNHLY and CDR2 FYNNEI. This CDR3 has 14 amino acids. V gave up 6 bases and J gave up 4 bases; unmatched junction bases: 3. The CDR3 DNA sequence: TGTGCCAGCAGGCCTAGCGGGAGGTCAGATACGCAGTATTTT. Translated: CASRPSGRSDTQYF.

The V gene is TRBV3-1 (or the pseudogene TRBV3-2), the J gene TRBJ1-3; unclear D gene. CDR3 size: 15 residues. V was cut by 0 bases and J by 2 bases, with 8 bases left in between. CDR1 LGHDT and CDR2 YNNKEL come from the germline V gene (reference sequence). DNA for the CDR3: TGTGCCAGCAGCCAAGAGGTCCCGGCTGGAAACACCATATATTTT. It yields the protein CASSQEVPAGNTIYF.

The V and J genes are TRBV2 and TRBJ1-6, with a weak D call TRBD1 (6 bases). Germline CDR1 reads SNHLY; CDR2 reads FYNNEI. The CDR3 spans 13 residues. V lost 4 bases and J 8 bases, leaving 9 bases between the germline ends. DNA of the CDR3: TGTGCCAGCAGTGTACGGACAGATTCACCCCTCCACTTT. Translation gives CASSVRTDSPLHF.

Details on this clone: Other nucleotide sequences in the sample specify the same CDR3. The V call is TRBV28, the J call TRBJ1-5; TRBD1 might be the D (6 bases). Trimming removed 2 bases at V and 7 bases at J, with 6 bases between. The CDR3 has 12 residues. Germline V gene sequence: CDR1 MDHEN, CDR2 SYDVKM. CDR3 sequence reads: CASSLTGQPQHF. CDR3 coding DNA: TGTGCCAGCAGTTTAACAGGGCAGCCCCAGCATTTT.

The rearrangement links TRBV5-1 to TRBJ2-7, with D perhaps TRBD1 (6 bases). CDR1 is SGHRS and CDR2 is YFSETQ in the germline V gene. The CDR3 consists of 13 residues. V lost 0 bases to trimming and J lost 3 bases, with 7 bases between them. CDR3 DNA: TGCGCCAGCAGCTTGGAGGGGGTCTACGAGCAGTACTTC. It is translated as CASSLEGVYEQYF.

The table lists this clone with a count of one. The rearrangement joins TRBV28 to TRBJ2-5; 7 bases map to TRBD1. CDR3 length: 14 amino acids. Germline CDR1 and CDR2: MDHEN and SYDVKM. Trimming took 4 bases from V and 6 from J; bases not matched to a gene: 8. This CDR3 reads CASSSTGVGKTQYF. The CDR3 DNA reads TGTGCCAGCAGTTCCACAGGGGTCGGGAAGACCCAGTACTTC.

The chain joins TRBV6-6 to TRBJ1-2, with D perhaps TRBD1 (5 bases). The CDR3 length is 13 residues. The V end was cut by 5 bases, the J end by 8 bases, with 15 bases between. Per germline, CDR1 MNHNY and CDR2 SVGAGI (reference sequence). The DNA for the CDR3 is TGTGCCAGCAGTCCAGACAGCGTGAGGGGCTACACCTTC. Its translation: CASSPDSVRGYTF.

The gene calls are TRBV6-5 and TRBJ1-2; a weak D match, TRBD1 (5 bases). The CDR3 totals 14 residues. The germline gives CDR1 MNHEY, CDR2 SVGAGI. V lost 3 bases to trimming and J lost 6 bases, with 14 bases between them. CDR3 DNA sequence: TGTGCCAGCAGTTATCTCGGGGGGAGGGATGGCTACACCTTC. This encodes CASSYLGGRDGYTF.

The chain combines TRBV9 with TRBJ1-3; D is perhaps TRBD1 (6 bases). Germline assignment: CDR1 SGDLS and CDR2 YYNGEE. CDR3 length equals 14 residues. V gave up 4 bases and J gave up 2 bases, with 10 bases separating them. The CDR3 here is CASSPQGPGNTIYF. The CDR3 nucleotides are TGTGCCAGCAGCCCCCAGGGGCCTGGAAACACCATATATTTT.

The CDR3 loop is CASSGGGFSEQYF. The CDR3 DNA follows: TGTGCCAGCAGTGGCGGCGGTTTTAGCGAGCAGTACTTC. This chain links TRBV2 with TRBJ2-7; D is ambiguous. Per the germline V gene, CDR1 is SNHLY and CDR2 is FYNNEI. There are 13 residues in the CDR3. Trimming removed 4 bases at V and 6 bases at J, with 13 bases between.

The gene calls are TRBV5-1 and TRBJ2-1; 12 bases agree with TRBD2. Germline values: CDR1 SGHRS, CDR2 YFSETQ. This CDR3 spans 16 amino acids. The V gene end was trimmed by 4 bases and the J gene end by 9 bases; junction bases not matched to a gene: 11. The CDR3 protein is CASSLNPSGGAGEQFF. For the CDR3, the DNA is TGCGCCAGCAGCCTCAACCCTAGCGGGGGGGCTGGTGAGCAGTTCTTC.

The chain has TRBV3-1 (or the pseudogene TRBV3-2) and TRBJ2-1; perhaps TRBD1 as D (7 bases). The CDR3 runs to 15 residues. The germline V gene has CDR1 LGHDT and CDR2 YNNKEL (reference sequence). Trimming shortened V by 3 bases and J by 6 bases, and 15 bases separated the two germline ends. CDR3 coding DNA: TGTGCCAGCAGCCAGGAGGGGGCCCAGTTCAATGAGCAGTTCTTC. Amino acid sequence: CASSQEGAQFNEQFF.

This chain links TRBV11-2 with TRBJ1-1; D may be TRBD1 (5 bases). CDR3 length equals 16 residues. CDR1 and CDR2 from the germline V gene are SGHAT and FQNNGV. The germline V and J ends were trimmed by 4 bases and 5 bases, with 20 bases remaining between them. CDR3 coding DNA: TGTGCCAGCAGCTCCCTGGGGGGAACTGGGGGGACTGAAGCTTTCTTT. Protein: CASSSLGGTGGTEAFF.

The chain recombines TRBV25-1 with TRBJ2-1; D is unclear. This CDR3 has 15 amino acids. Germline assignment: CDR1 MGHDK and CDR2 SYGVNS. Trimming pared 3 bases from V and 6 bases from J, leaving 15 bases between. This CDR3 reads CASSETSLISNEQFF. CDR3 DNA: TGTGCCAGCAGTGAGACTTCCTTAATTTCCAATGAGCAGTTCTTC.

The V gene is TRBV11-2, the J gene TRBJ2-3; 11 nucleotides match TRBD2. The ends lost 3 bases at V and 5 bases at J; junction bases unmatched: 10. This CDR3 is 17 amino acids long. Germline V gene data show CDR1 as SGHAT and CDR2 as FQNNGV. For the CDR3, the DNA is TGTGCCAGCAGCTTCACTCTAGCGGGGGGCGGGATAGATACGCAGTATTTT. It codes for CASSFTLAGGGIDTQYF. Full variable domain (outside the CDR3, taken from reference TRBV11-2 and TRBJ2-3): EAGVAQSPRYKIIEKRQSVAFWCNPISGHATLYWYQQILGQGPKLLIQFQNNGVVDDSQLPKDRFSAERLKGVDSTLKIQPAKLEDSAVYLCASSFTLAGGGIDTQYFGPGTRLTVL.

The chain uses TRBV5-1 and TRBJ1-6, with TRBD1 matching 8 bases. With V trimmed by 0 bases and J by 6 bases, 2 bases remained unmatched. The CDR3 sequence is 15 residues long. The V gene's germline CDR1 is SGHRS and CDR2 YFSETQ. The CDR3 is CASSLAGQGNSPLHF. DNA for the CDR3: TGCGCCAGCAGCTTGGCCGGACAGGGTAATTCACCCCTCCACTTT. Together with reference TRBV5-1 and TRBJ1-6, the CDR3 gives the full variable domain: KAGVTQTPRYLIKTRGQQVTLSCSPISGHRSVSWYQQTPGQGLQFLFEYFSETQRNKGNFPGRFSGRQFSNSRSEMNVSTLELGDSALYLCASSLAGQGNSPLHFGNGTRLTVT.

The DNA for the CDR3 is TGTGCCAGCACGGGGGGGGGACATAGCAATCAGCCCCAGCATTTT. This codes for CASTGGGHSNQPQHF. The chain carries TRBV5-8 and TRBJ1-5, with a tentative D call TRBD1 (6 bases). Germline CDR1 SGHTS, CDR2 YDEGEE. V was pared by 6 bases and J by 0 bases, with 13 bases between. The CDR3 covers 15 residues.